This TCR beta chain was captured in a study of CD8+ T cells in alopecia areata. The treatment denotes: oral pan-JAK inhibitor, 5-10 mg twice daily. The authors sorted CD4+ and CD8+ T cells from PBMCs. cDNA serving as the sequencing template came from extracted, reverse transcribed RNA. TCRdb's table, derived via immunoSEQ multiplex PCR, lists solely in-frame clones and lacks some. The table has about 190,000 clones, roughly 60% seen once. Remarks on this clone: Its target is not known.

Overall study findings and caveats: Normal-skin resident alphabeta T cells also appear among scalp sample sequences. Lesional scalp displayed greater clonality than normal scalp, most notably in alopecia totalis/universalis. Under tofacitinib, numerous expanded lesional clonotypes remained detectable in scalp and blood.

The CDR3 contains 17 residues. Germline V lookup: CDR1 SGHVS, CDR2 FNYEAQ. V was pared by 2 bases and J by 1 base, with 14 bases between. This TCR came from a human donor with alopecia areata. Specimen: CD4+ T cells sorted from blood, collected at week 24, from a patient treated with tofacitinib. V and J are TRBV7-6 and TRBJ1-4; D may be TRBD1 (5 bases). The CDR3 DNA is TGTGCCAGCAGCTTAAGGGGATTCGTTGGAACTAATGAAAAACTGTTTTTT. Translated: CASSLRGFVGTNEKLFF.